What follows describes a single TCR beta chain. Its target is unknown. V was shortened by 0 bases and J by 5 bases, with 15 bases between the two germline ends. Germline values: CDR1 SGHRS, CDR2 YFSETQ. The CDR3 runs to 15 residues. Repertoires were generated with immunoSEQ multiplex PCR, while TCRdb's copy carries only in-frame clones and drops some. The sample holds about 49,000 clones, about 83% seen once. This sample was included in a study of radiation and T cells in renal cell carcinoma. Across the study: Nephrectomy followed 15 Gy stereotactic body radiation by 4 weeks.

Study findings and constraints: Pretreatment tumor biopsies were lacking, so baseline clonotypes are unknown. In blood, top tumor clones expanded by 2 weeks, shrinking by 4.

Described time point: baseline pretreatment blood. Treatment described: 15 Gy SBRT to primary tumor, nephrectomy 4 weeks later. Radiation-treated patients gave blood at baseline, week 2 and week 4. The genes are TRBV5-1 and TRBJ2-7; TRBD1 is a possible D gene (6 bases). This receptor was obtained from a woman in her 70s with renal cell carcinoma. Specimen: blood, collected from a patient whose treatment included radiotherapy and nephrectomy. CDR3 region: CASSLEQGWLHEQYF. CDR3 in DNA: TGCGCCAGCAGCTTGGAACAGGGCTGGCTCCACGAGCAGTACTTC.